These 3 T cell receptor beta chains originate from one sample sequenced in a study of blood T cell repertoires in COVID-19. Repertoires were generated with immunoSEQ multiplex PCR, while TCRdb's copy carries only in-frame clones and drops some. The table records some 200,000 clones, 84% of them present only once. Material: peripheral blood. The receptors originated from a woman of 80 years or more with COVID-19, enrolled during active disease.

This chain uses TRBV5-1 with TRBJ1-4; no reliable D call. The CDR3 sequence is 15 residues long. Germline values: CDR1 SGHRS, CDR2 YFSETQ. The ends were cut back, 1 base at V and 12 bases at J, with 19 bases in the middle. CDR3 in DNA: TGCGCCAGCAGCTTGCTGTCCGGGGTGGATTCGGAACTGTTTTTT. Translating gives CASSLLSGVDSELFF.

The V call is TRBV27, the J call TRBJ2-3; 11 positions agree with TRBD1. The CDR3 is made up of 15 amino acids. Germline V lookup: CDR1 MNHEY, CDR2 SMNVEV (reference sequence). Trimming took 4 bases from V and 3 from J; bases not matched to a gene: 3. Written as DNA, the CDR3 is TGTGCCAGCAGTTCGGACAGGGGGCGGACAGATACGCAGTATTTT. Protein product: CASSSDRGRTDTQYF.

The CDR3 sequence is CASKPAGGERGGYTF. For the CDR3, the DNA is TGTGCCAGCAAGCCGGCGGGGGGGGAAAGAGGAGGCTACACCTTC. The J gene is TRBJ1-2, the V gene TRBV6-4; D is possibly TRBD1 (5 bases). Trimming shortened V by 7 bases and J by 8 bases, and 23 bases separated the two germline ends. The germline gives CDR1 MRHNA, CDR2 SNTAGT. The CDR3 has 15 residues.